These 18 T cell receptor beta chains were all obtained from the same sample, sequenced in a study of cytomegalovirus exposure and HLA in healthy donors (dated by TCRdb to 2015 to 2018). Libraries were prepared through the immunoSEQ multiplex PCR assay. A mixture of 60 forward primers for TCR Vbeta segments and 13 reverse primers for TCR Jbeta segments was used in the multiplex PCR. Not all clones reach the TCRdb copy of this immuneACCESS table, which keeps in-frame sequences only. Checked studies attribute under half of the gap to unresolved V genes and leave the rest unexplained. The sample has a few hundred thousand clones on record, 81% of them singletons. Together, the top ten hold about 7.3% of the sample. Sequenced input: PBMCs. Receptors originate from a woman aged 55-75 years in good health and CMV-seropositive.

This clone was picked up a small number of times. CDR3 nucleotide sequence: TGTGCCAGCAGACCCGGGACAGAGAACACTGAAGCTTTCTTT. Residues: CASRPGTENTEAFF. The chain is built from TRBV5-4 and TRBJ1-1; 7 bases are shared with TRBD1. The V and J ends lost 5 bases and 1 base, in that order; junction bases with no gene match: 5. Germline V gives CDR1 SGHNT, CDR2 YYREEE (reference sequence). The CDR3 sequence is 14 residues long.

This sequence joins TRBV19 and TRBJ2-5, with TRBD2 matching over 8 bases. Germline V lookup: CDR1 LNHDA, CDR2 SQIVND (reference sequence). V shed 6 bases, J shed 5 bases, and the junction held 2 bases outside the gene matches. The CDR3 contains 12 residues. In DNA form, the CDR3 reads TGTGCCAGTAGCCCGGGAGGGGAGACCCAGTACTTC. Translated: CASSPGGETQYF.

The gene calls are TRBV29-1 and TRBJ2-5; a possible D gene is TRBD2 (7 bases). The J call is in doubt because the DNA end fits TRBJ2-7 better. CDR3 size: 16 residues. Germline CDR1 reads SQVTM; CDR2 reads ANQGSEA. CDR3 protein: CSVERGGDVEGYEQYF. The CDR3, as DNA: TGCAGCGTTGAGAGGGGGGGTGATGTTGAGGGCTACGAGCAGTACTTC.

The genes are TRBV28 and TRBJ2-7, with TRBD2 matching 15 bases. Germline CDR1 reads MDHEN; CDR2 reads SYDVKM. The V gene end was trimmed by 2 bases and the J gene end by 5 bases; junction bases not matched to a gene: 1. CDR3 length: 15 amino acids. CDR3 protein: CASSLGTSGRHEQYF. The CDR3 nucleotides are TGTGCCAGCAGTTTAGGGACTAGCGGGAGGCACGAGCAGTACTTC.

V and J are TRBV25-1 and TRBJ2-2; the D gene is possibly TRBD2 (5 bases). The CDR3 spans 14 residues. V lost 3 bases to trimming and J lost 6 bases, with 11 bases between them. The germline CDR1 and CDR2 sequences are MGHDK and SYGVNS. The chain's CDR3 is CASSDLATAGELFF. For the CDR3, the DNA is TGTGCCAGCAGTGATCTAGCTACCGCCGGGGAGCTGTTTTTT. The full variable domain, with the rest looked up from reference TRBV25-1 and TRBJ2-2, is EADIYQTPRYLVIGTGKKITLECSQTMGHDKMYWYQQDPGMELHLIHYSYGVNSTEKGDLSSESTVSRIRTEHFPLTLESARPSHTSQYLCASSDLATAGELFFGEGSRLTVL.

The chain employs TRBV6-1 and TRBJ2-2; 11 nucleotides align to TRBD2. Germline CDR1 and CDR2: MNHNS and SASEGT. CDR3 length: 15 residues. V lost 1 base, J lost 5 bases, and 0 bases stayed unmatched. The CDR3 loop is CASSEVAGGTGELFF. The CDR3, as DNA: TGTGCCAGCAGTGAAGTAGCGGGAGGGACCGGGGAGCTGTTTTTT.

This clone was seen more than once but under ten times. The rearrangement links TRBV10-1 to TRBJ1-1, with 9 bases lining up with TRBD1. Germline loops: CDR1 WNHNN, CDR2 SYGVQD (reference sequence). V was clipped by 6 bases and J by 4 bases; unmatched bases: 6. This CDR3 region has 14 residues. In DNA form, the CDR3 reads TGCGCCAGCAGCTCCAGACAGGGGGGCACTGAAGCTTTCTTT. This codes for CASSSRQGGTEAFF.

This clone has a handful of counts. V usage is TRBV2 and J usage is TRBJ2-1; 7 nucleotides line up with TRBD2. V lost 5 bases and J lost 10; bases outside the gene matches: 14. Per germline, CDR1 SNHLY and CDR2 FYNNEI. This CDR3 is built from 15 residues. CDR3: CASSSGGMVREEQFF. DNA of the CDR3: TGTGCCAGCAGTTCGGGAGGTATGGTTCGGGAAGAGCAGTTCTTC.

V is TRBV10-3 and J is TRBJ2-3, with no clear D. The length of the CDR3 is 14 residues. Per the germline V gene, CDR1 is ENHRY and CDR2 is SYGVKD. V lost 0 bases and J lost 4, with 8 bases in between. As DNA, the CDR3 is TGTGCCATCAGTGAGTCTCTAGTATCAGATACGCAGTATTTT. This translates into CAISESLVSDTQYF.

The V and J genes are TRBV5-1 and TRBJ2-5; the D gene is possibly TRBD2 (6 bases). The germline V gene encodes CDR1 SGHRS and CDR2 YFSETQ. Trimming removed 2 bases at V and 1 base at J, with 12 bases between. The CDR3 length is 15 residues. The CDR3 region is CASSFWFSGQETQYF. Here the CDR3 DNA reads TGCGCCAGCAGCTTCTGGTTTAGCGGCCAAGAGACCCAGTACTTC.

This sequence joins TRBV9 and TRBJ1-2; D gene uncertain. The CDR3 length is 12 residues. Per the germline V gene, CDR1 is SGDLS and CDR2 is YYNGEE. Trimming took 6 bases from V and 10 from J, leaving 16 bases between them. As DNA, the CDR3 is TGTGCCAGCACTCCTGTTCGGTCCCCCTACACCTTC. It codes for CASTPVRSPYTF. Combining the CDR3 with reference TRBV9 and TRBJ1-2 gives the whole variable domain DSGVTQTPKHLITATGQRVTLRCSPRSGDLSVYWYQQSLDQGLQFLIQYYNGEERAKGNILERFSAQQFPDLHSELNLSSLELGDSALYFCASTPVRSPYTFGSGTRLTVV.

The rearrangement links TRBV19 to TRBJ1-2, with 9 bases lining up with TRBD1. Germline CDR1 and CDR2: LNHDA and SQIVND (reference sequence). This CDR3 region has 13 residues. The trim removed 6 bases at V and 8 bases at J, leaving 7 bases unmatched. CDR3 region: CASRTGGVGGYTF. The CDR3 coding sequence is TGTGCCAGTAGGACAGGGGGTGTAGGGGGCTACACCTTC.

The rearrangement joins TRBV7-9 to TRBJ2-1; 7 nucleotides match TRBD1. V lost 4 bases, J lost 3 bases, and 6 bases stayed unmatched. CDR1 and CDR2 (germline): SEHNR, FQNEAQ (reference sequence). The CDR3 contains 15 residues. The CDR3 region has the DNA TGTGCCAGCAGCTCCTCTACAGGGGTCTACAATGAGCAGTTCTTC. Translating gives CASSSSTGVYNEQFF.

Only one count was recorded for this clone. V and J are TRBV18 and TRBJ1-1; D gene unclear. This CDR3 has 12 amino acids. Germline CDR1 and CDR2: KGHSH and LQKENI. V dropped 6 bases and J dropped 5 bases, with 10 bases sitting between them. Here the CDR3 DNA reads TGTGCCAGCTCCCCGGCGGTGACTGAAGCTTTCTTT. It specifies CASSPAVTEAFF.

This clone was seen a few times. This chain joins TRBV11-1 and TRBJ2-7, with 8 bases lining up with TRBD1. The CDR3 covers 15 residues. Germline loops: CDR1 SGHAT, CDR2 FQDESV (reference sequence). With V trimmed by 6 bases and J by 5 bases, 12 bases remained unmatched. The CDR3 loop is CASRPTDRGRNEQYF. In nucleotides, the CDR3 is TGTGCCAGCAGGCCGACTGACAGGGGTAGGAACGAGCAGTACTTC. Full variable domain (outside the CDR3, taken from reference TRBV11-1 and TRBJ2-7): EAEVAQSPRYKITEKSQAVAFWCDPISGHATLYWYRQILGQGPELLVQFQDESVVDDSQLPKDRFSAERLKGVDSTLKIQPAELGDSAMYLCASRPTDRGRNEQYFGPGTRLTVT.

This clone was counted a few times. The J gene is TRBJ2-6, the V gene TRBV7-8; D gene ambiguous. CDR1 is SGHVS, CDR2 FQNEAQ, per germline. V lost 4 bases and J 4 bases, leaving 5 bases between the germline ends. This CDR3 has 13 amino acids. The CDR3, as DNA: TGTGCCAGCAGCTCCCCGGGGGCCAACGTCCTGACTTTC. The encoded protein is CASSSPGANVLTF.

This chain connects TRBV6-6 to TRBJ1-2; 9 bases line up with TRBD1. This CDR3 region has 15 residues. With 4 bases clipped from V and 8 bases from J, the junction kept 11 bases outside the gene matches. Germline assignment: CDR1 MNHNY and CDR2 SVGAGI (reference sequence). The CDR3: CASSSGQQGARGYTF. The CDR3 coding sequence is TGTGCCAGCAGTTCTGGGCAACAGGGGGCGAGAGGCTACACCTTC.

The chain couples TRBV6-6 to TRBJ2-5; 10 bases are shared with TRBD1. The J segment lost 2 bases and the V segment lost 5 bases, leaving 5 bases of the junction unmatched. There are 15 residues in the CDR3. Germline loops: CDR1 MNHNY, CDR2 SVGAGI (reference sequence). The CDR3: CASSRTGGFQETQYF. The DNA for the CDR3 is TGTGCCAGCAGTCGGACAGGGGGATTTCAAGAGACCCAGTACTTC.